The rows below give T cell receptor beta chains drawn from one sample of a study of T cell changes during pregnancy in multiple sclerosis. Assay used: immunoSEQ multiplex PCR; TCRdb lists only in-frame clones, some missing. The repertoire consists of about 43,000 clones, with roughly 91% occurring once and the leading ten covering about 1.5%. The sequencing sample was made of PBMCs (not recorded whether the cells were cultured). These receptors were taken from a female donor with multiple sclerosis, enrolled in a pregnancy study. CDR3s include the opening cysteine and the closing phenylalanine or tryptophan. A D gene is named only where the DNA matches it firmly. Only part of the rows carry a size: once, few, many, or a class if the clone is expanded.

abundance	j_gene	d_gene	v_gene	CDR3aa	CDR3nt
-	TRBJ2-5	-	TRBV20-1	CSVGRQETQYF	TGCAGTGTGGGACGACAAGAGACCCAGTACTTC
few	TRBJ2-7	TRBD1	TRBV7-9	CASSFLRTGSRYEQYF	TGTGCCAGCAGCTTCCTCCGGACAGGGAGTCGTTACGAGCAGTACTTC
-	TRBJ2-1	TRBD2	TRBV14	CASSQGLAGNNEQFF	TGTGCCAGCAGCCAAGGACTAGCGGGGAACAATGAGCAGTTCTTC
-	TRBJ1-1	-	TRBV27	CASRARTANTEAFF	TGTGCCAGCAGGGCCCGGACAGCAAACACTGAAGCTTTCTTT
-	TRBJ2-5	TRBD2	TRBV5-1	CASSSLSPTSGRAVETQYF	TGCGCCAGCAGCTCCCTATCCCCAACTAGCGGGAGGGCCGTAGAGACCCAGTACTTC
-	TRBJ2-5	-	TRBV28	CASSRTEQQETQYF	TGTGCCAGCAGTCGGACTGAGCAACAAGAGACCCAGTACTTC
few	TRBJ2-7	TRBD2	TRBV4-1	CASSQVLAGGYEQYF	TGCGCCAGCAGCCAGGTACTAGCGGGAGGCTACGAGCAGTACTTC
-	TRBJ2-1	TRBD2	TRBV7-9	CASSERLALDHYNEQFF	TGTGCCAGCAGCGAGCGACTAGCGCTCGACCATTACAATGAGCAGTTCTTC
medium-sized	TRBJ2-3	-	TRBV11-2	CASSLEYGDTQYF	TGTGCCAGCAGCTTAGAGTACGGAGATACGCAGTATTTT
-	TRBJ2-1	TRBD1	TRBV19	CASSRVDRAVEQFF	TGTGCCAGTTCGAGGGTGGACAGGGCTGTTGAGCAGTTCTTC
-	TRBJ1-1	-	TRBV5-6	CASSRAGSGTEAFF	TGTGCCAGCAGCCGGGCAGGGTCAGGGACTGAAGCTTTCTTT
-	TRBJ1-2	-	TRBV13	CASRLGTSYGYTF	TGTGCCAGCAGGTTAGGCACTTCTTATGGCTACACCTTC
-	TRBJ2-1	-	TRBV6-5	CASTRLTGNEQFF	TGTGCCAGCACTCGGTTGACGGGCAATGAGCAGTTCTTC
-	TRBJ2-1	TRBD1	TRBV4-1	CASSSTGTGGFDEQFF	TGCGCCAGCAGCTCCACCGGGACAGGGGGCTTTGATGAGCAGTTCTTC
-	TRBJ2-1	TRBD2	TRBV27	CASSGTSGISPNEQFF	TGTGCCAGCAGTGGGACTAGCGGGATTTCACCCAATGAGCAGTTCTTC
-	TRBJ2-1	TRBD1	TRBV5-8	CASSRQGINEQFF	TGTGCCAGCAGCCGACAGGGAATCAATGAGCAGTTCTTC
-	TRBJ1-5	-	TRBV2	CASSEASQPQHF	TGTGCCAGCAGTGAAGCTTCTCAGCCCCAGCATTTT
-	TRBJ1-3	TRBD1	TRBV10-3	CAIRYRGNSSGNTIYF	TGTGCCATCAGATACAGGGGCAATAGCTCTGGAAACACCATATATTTT
-	TRBJ2-1	-	TRBV7-9	CASKGSGSSGEQFF	TGTGCCAGCAAAGGGAGTGGGAGTTCGGGTGAGCAGTTCTTC
-	TRBJ1-3	-	TRBV7-9	CASSLSSVSGNTIYF	TGTGCCAGCAGCTTATCGTCAGTCTCTGGAAACACCATATATTTT
few	TRBJ2-3	TRBD2	TRBV28	CASSYPGLASPKRTDTQYF	TGTGCCAGCAGTTACCCGGGACTAGCGAGCCCGAAGCGCACAGATACGCAGTATTTT
-	TRBJ2-3	TRBD1	TRBV2	CASTGQGLSTDTQYF	TGTGCCAGCACGGGACAGGGGTTGAGCACAGATACGCAGTATTTT
-	TRBJ1-4	-	TRBV19	CASSEGRLMEKLFF	TGTGCCAGTAGTGAGGGGAGATTAATGGAAAAACTGTTTTTT
few	TRBJ1-1	-	TRBV18	CASSVQDTEAFF	TGTGCCAGCTCGGTACAGGACACTGAAGCTTTCTTT
-	TRBJ1-2	TRBD1	TRBV10-3	CAISDHRTGDDGYTF	TGTGCCATCAGCGATCATCGGACAGGAGATGATGGCTACACCTTC
few	TRBJ2-1	-	TRBV6-4	CASSRDEYNEQFF	TGTGCCAGCAGTCGGGACGAGTACAATGAGCAGTTCTTC
-	TRBJ1-5	-	TRBV7-2	CASSLEAMNNQPQHF	TGTGCCAGCAGCTTAGAGGCAATGAATAATCAGCCCCAGCATTTT